The 9 T cell receptor beta chains below all came from one sample that was sequenced in a study of blood T cell repertoires in COVID-19. TCRdb's table, derived via immunoSEQ multiplex PCR, lists solely in-frame clones and lacks some. This sample has roughly 260,000 clones, with roughly 90% found just once. Sequenced input: PBMCs or T cells enriched from blood (not recorded which). Receptors originate from a woman between 25 and 40 years old with acute COVID-19.

CDR3 loop: CATRLSNTIYF. The CDR3 DNA reads TGTGCCACCCGACTTTCCAACACCATATATTTT. The V and J genes are TRBV6-5 and TRBJ1-3; D remains ambiguous. This CDR3 region has 11 residues. Germline CDR1 MNHEY, CDR2 SVGAGI. V gave up 10 bases and J gave up 7 bases, with 11 bases separating them.

This clone was recorded only once. V gene TRBV2 combines with J gene TRBJ2-7; 7 nucleotides agree with TRBD1. In germline, CDR1 is SNHLY, CDR2 FYNNEI. The trim removed 6 bases at V and 1 base at J, leaving 12 bases unmatched. The CDR3 is 16 residues long. CDR3 nucleotides: TGTGCCAGCAGGGGGTTAGGGACAGACCTTTCCTACGAGCAGTACTTC. This codes for CASRGLGTDLSYEQYF.

The rearrangement links TRBV2 to TRBJ2-7; D perhaps matches TRBD1 (6 bases). Trimming cost V 5 bases and J 3 bases, with 8 bases left between them. Germline V gene data show CDR1 as SNHLY and CDR2 as FYNNEI. The length of the CDR3 is 12 residues. CDR3 sequence (DNA): TGTGCCAGCAGTAGGACAGTCTACGAGCAGTACTTC. Protein product: CASSRTVYEQYF.

This chain links TRBV5-8 with TRBJ2-7, with 8 positions matching TRBD2. V shed 0 bases, J shed 0 bases, and the junction held 2 bases outside the gene matches. The length of the CDR3 is 15 residues. Germline CDR1 SGHTS, CDR2 YDEGEE. The CDR3 here is CASSLVGTSSYEQYF. CDR3 coding DNA: TGTGCCAGCAGCTTGGTGGGGACTAGCTCCTACGAGCAGTACTTC.

CDR3 DNA sequence: TGTGCCAGCAGCTCCCCTTTTGCGAGCAATGAGCAGTTCTTC. Translating it yields CASSSPFASNEQFF. This chain joins TRBV9 and TRBJ2-1; no reliable D call. The germline CDR1 and CDR2 sequences are SGDLS and YYNGEE. This CDR3 is built from 14 residues. With 4 bases removed from V and 6 bases from J, the gap between germline ends came to 14 bases.

V is TRBV10-3 and J is TRBJ2-7; the match to TRBD2 covers 13 bases. The CDR3 sequence is 17 residues long. Germline CDR1 ENHRY, CDR2 SYGVKD. V was pared by 4 bases and J by 7 bases, with 13 bases of the junction left unmatched. The DNA for the CDR3 is TGTGCCATCAGTGGGGGGACTAGCGGGACTGGATGGGATGAGCAGTACTTC. Its translation is CAISGGTSGTGWDEQYF.

The rearrangement links TRBV29-1 to TRBJ1-2, with 7 bases lining up with TRBD1. V shed 4 bases and J 7 bases; nucleotides not matched to a gene: 6. In germline, CDR1 is SQVTM, CDR2 ANQGSEA. This CDR3 region has 12 residues. The CDR3 loop reads CSVAGGISGYTF. The CDR3 bases are TGCAGCGTTGCAGGGGGAATAAGTGGCTACACCTTC.

This chain uses TRBV7-9 with TRBJ2-1; D is unresolved. CDR3 length: 15 residues. CDR1 is SEHNR and CDR2 is FQNEAQ in the germline V gene (reference sequence). Trimming removed 5 bases from V and 4 bases from J, with 15 bases in between. CDR3 protein: CASSHISQFYNEQFF. The CDR3 DNA is TGTGCCAGCAGCCACATCTCCCAATTTTACAATGAGCAGTTCTTC.

V and J are TRBV7-9 and TRBJ2-5, with D tentatively TRBD2 (5 bases). CDR1 and CDR2 from the germline V gene are SEHNR and FQNEAQ (reference sequence). The CDR3 totals 14 residues. V lost 1 base and J lost 5, with 11 bases in between. The DNA for the CDR3 is TGTGCCAGCAGCTTAGGGGCCGGGGTTGAGACCCAGTACTTC. Its translation is CASSLGAGVETQYF.